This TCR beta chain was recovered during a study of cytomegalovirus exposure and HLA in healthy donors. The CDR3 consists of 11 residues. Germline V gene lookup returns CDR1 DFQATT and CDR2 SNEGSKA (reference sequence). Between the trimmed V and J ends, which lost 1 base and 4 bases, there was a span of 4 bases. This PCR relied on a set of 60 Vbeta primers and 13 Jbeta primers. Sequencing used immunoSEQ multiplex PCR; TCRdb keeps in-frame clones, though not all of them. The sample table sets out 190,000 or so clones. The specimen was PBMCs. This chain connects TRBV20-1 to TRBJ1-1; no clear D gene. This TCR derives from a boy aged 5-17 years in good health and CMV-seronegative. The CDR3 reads CSARALTEAFF. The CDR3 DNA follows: TGCAGTGCTAGAGCCCTCACTGAAGCTTTCTTT.